This T cell receptor (beta chain) was identified in a study of regulatory T cells in long-lasting Graves disease. Time point in this sample: newly diagnosed GD, antithyroid drugs for less than 3 months. Following extraction of RNA from PBMCs, that RNA was used to make the TCR library. Overall study findings and caveats: Repertoires from persistent disease leaned toward TRBV28, TRBJ1-2 and TRBJ2-5.

Per the germline V gene, CDR1 is ENHRY and CDR2 is SYGVKD. The CDR3 consists of 14 residues. Trimming at V came to 3 bases and at J to 10 bases, leaving 5 bases not matched to a gene. Concerning this clonotype itself: The target antigen is unknown.

Arm-PCR of CDR3 regions and iRepertoire HTBI primers were used to build TCR beta libraries. A single record per CDR3 protein comes from TCRdb applying MiXCR to the multiplex PCR reads. The repertoire has about 540,000 distinct CDR3 sequences, roughly 13% of them found once; the top ten carry 8.5% to 10%. These data were likewise used in another study, on T cells in Graves' hyperthyroidism and ophthalmopathy.

The chain uses TRBV10-3 and TRBJ2-1; 11 bases match TRBD2. This sample comprised peripheral blood mononuclear cells (PBMCs), obtained at new diagnosis, from a patient treated with antithyroid drugs. This TCR was sampled from a man in his thirties or forties with Graves disease. The DNA for the CDR3 is TGTGCCATCAGTGACAGGACTAGCGGGCTCGAGCAGTTCTTC. Encoded protein: CAISDRTSGLEQFF.